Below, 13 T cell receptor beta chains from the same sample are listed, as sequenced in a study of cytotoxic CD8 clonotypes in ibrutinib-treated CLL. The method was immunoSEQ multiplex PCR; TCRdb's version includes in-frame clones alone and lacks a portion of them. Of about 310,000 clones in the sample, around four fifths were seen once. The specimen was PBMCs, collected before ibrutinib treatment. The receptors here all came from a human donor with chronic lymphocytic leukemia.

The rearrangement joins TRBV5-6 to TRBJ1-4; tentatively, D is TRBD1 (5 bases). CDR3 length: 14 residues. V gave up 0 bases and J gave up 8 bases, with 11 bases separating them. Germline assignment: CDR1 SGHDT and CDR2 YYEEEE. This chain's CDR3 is CASSLVGAREKLFF. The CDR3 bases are TGTGCCAGCAGCTTGGTAGGGGCTAGGGAAAAACTGTTTTTT.

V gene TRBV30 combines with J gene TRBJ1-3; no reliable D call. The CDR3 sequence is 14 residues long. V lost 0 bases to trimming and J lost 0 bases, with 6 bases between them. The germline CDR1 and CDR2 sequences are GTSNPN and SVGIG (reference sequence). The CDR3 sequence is CAWSVSLSGNTIYF. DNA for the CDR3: TGTGCCTGGAGTGTATCCCTCTCTGGAAACACCATATATTTT.

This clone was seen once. The CDR3 DNA sequence: TGTGCCAGCAGCTTAACGGGACAGGGGAGAGGAGCAGATACGCAGTATTTT. Translated, it gives CASSLTGQGRGADTQYF. This chain connects TRBV7-3 to TRBJ2-3; TRBD1 matches at 10 bases. This CDR3 contains 17 residues. CDR1 and CDR2 (germline): SGHTA, FQGTGA. V was pared by 0 bases and J by 4 bases, with 7 bases of the junction left unmatched.

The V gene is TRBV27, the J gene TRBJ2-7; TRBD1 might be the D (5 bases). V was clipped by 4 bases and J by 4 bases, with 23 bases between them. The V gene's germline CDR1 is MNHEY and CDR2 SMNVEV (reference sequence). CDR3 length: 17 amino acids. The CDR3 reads CASSYLQGTKGRYEQYF. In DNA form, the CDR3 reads TGTGCCAGCAGTTACCTCCAGGGAACCAAGGGCCGATACGAGCAGTACTTC.

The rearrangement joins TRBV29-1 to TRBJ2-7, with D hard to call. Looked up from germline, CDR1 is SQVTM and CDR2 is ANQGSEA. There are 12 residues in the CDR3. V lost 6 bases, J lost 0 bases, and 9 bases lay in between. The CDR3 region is CSVGTGSYEQYF. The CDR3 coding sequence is TGCAGCGTAGGAACGGGCTCCTACGAGCAGTACTTC.

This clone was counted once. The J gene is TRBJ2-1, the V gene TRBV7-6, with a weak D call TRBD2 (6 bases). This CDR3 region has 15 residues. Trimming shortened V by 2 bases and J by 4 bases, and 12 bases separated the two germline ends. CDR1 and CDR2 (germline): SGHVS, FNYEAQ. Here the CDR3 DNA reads TGTGCCAGCAGCTTACGGGACTCAGAATACAATGAGCAGTTCTTC. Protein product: CASSLRDSEYNEQFF.

The CDR3 sequence is CAISESAGGETDTQYF. The CDR3 nucleotides read TGTGCCATCAGTGAGTCAGCGGGAGGTGAAACAGATACGCAGTATTTT. The chain is built from TRBV10-3 and TRBJ2-3, with TRBD2 identical over 9 bases. The CDR3 is 16 amino acids. Germline assignment: CDR1 ENHRY and CDR2 SYGVKD. The V gene end was trimmed by 0 bases and the J gene end by 3 bases; junction bases not matched to a gene: 4.

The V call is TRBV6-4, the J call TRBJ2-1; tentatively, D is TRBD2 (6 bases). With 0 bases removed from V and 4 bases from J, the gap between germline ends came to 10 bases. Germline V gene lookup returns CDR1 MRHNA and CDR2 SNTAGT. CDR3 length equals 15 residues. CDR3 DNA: TGTGCCAGCAGTGACTCGGACTATAAATACAATGAGCAGTTCTTC. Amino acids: CASSDSDYKYNEQFF.

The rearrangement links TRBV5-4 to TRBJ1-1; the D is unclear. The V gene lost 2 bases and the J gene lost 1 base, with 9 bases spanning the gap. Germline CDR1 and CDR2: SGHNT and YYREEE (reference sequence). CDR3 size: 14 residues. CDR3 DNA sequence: TGTGCCAGCAGCTTCCCGGTTCAGAACACTGAAGCTTTCTTT. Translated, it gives CASSFPVQNTEAFF.

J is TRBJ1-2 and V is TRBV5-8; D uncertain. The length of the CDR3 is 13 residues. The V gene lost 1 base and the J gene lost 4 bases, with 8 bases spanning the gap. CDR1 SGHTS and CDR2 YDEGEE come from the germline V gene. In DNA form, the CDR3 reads TGTGCCAGCAGCTTGCGGCAGACCTATGGCTACACCTTC. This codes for CASSLRQTYGYTF.

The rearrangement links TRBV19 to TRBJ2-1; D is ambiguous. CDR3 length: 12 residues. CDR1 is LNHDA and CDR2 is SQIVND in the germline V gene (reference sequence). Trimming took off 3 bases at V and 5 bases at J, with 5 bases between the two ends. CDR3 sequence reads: CASSIMDNEQFF. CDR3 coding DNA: TGTGCCAGTAGTATTATGGACAATGAGCAGTTCTTC.

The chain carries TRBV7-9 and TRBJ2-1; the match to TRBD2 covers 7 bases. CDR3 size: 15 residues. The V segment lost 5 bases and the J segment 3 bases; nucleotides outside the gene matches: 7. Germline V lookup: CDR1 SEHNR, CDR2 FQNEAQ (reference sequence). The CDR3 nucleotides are TGTGCCAGCAGCCCCAGACTAGCCGTCTACAATGAGCAGTTCTTC. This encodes CASSPRLAVYNEQFF.

The CDR3 DNA reads as TGCAGCGTTGGAATGACTGGCGAGCAGTACTTC. Translated, it gives CSVGMTGEQYF. J is TRBJ2-7 and V is TRBV29-1; the D is unclear. CDR3 length: 11 amino acids. From germline, CDR1 is SQVTM and CDR2 ANQGSEA. Trimming pared 4 bases from V and 6 bases from J, leaving 10 bases between.